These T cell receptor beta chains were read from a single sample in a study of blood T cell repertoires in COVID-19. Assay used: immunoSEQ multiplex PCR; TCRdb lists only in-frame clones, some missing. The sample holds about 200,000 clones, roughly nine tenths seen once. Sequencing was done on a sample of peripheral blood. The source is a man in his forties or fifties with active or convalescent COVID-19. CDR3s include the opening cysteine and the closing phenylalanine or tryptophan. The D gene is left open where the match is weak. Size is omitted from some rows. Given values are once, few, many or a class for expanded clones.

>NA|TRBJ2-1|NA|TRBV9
CASSSTGGPNEQFF
TGTGCCAGCAGCTCGACCGGGGGGCCCAATGAGCAGTTCTTC
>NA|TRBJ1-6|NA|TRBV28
CASLFGSSYNSPLHF
TGTGCCAGCCTTTTCGGGAGCTCCTATAATTCACCCCTCCACTTT
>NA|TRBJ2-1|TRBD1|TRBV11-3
CASSYDRDTEQFF
TGTGCCAGCAGCTACGACAGGGATACTGAGCAGTTCTTC
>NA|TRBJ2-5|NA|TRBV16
CASSPDRETQYF
TGTGCCAGCAGCCCTGATCGGGAGACCCAGTACTTC
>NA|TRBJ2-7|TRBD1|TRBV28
CASSSPGQNHYEQYF
TGTGCCAGCAGTTCGCCGGGACAGAACCACTACGAGCAGTACTTC
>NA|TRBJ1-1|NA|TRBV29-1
CSGRGAFNTEAFF
TGCAGCGGGCGGGGGGCGTTTAACACTGAAGCTTTCTTT
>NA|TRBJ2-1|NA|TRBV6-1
CASSEGRWGVNEQFF
TGTGCCAGCAGTGAAGGGCGATGGGGGGTCAATGAGCAGTTCTTC
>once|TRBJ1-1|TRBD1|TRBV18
CASSPRLGGAVTEAFF
TGTGCCAGCTCACCACGCTTAGGGGGCGCGGTCACTGAAGCTTTCTTT
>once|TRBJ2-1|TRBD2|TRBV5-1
CASSPRKGTIAGVRYNEQFF
TGCGCCAGCAGCCCTCGCAAGGGGACGATAGCGGGAGTAAGGTACAATGAGCAGTTCTTC
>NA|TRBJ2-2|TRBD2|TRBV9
CASSPGEQRGAGGELFF
TGTGCCAGCAGCCCTGGCGAACAGCGGGGGGCCGGCGGGGAGCTGTTTTTT
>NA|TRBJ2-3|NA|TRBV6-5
CASGGRGRTDTQYF
TGTGCCAGCGGGGGGAGGGGGAGGACAGATACGCAGTATTTT